A selection of T cell receptor beta chains follows, all from one sample in a study of beta chain features in type 1 diabetes. The data were produced by immunoSEQ multiplex PCR, yet TCRdb's version contains in-frame clones alone and is incomplete. The sample has roughly 340,000 clones, about 13% seen once. Material: naive CD4+ T cells from blood. These receptors all come from a woman between 18 and 30 years old with type 1 diabetes. Each CDR3 is given with its conserved first and last residue. A D gene is named only where the DNA matches it firmly. For some rows the clone size is stated as once, few or many, or as a class when expanded; others skip it.

14 | . | TRBJ2-6 | TRBV10-3 | . | CAISSPSGANVLTF | TGTGCCATCAGTAGCCCCTCTGGGGCCAACGTCCTGACTTTC
14 | . | TRBJ1-2 | TRBV28 | . | CASGGAGTMRGYTF | TGTGCCAGCGGCGGGGCAGGTACTATGAGGGGCTACACCTTC
16 | . | TRBJ2-3 | TRBV7-3 | TRBD1 | CASSNPRTGGTDTQYF | TGTGCCAGCAGCAATCCCAGGACAGGAGGCACAGATACGCAGTATTTT
15 | . | TRBJ2-5 | TRBV18 | TRBD2 | CASSPRLAGGETQYF | TGTGCCAGCTCACCACGACTAGCGGGAGGAGAGACCCAGTACTTC
11 | few | TRBJ2-7 | TRBV10-3 | . | CAISSFYEQYF | TGTGCCATCAGTTCTTTCTACGAGCAGTACTTC
14 | . | TRBJ2-1 | TRBV5-1 | TRBD2 | CASSKAGTSNEQFF | TGCGCCAGCAGCAAAGCCGGGACTAGCAATGAGCAGTTCTTC
15 | . | TRBJ1-2 | TRBV7-2 | TRBD1 | CASSYPGQGTYGYTF | TGTGCCAGCAGCTATCCGGGACAGGGAACCTATGGCTACACCTTC
12 | . | TRBJ1-2 | TRBV30 | . | CAWRSGGYGYTF | TGTGCCTGGAGAAGCGGGGGCTATGGCTACACCTTC
14 | few | TRBJ1-1 | TRBV7-9 | . | CASSQVAGYTEAFF | TGTGCCAGCAGCCAAGTCGCAGGGTACACTGAAGCTTTCTTT
12 | few | TRBJ1-2 | TRBV29-1 | . | CSVDYSGYGYTF | TGCAGCGTTGATTATTCGGGTTATGGCTACACCTTC
13 | few | TRBJ2-4 | TRBV5-1 | TRBD2 | CASSFGGEDIQYF | TGCGCCAGCAGCTTTGGGGGGGAAGACATTCAGTACTTC
14 | few | TRBJ1-1 | TRBV30 | . | CAWSVLGGNTEAFF | TGTGCCTGGAGTGTACTAGGGGGGAACACTGAAGCTTTCTTT
15 | . | TRBJ2-2 | TRBV29-1 | TRBD1 | CSAYPGQVTTGELFF | TGCAGCGCTTACCCGGGACAGGTTACCACCGGGGAGCTGTTTTTT
16 | . | TRBJ2-6 | TRBV4-3 | . | CASSPTGSPGANVLTF | TGCGCCAGCAGCCCAACAGGGAGCCCTGGGGCCAACGTCCTGACTTTC
14 | few | TRBJ2-1 | TRBV5-1 | TRBD1 | CASSLWGQGEIRFF | TGCGCCAGCAGCCTGTGGGGACAGGGAGAAATTAGGTTCTTC
12 | many | TRBJ2-2 | TRBV29-1 | . | CSVGISGGELFF | TGCAGCGTTGGGATTAGCGGCGGGGAGCTGTTTTTT
15 | few | TRBJ1-1 | TRBV5-1 | TRBD1 | CASSSRGQGNTEAFF | TGCGCCAGCAGCTCCCGGGGACAGGGGAACACTGAAGCTTTCTTT
17 | few | TRBJ2-3 | TRBV5-4 | TRBD2 | CASSQERTSGIMYTQYF | TGTGCCAGCAGCCAAGAACGGACTAGCGGGATTATGTATACGCAGTATTTT
12 | few | TRBJ1-5 | TRBV30 | . | CAWSQGNQPQHF | TGTGCCTGGAGTCAGGGAAATCAGCCCCAGCATTTT
15 | . | TRBJ2-3 | TRBV19 | TRBD2 | CASSPPSGRPDTQYF | TGTGCCAGTAGTCCACCTAGCGGGAGACCAGATACGCAGTATTTT
17 | few | TRBJ2-1 | TRBV5-1 | TRBD2 | CASSPLVAGGPYNEQFF | TGCGCCAGCAGCCCCCTGGTGGCGGGAGGGCCCTACAATGAGCAGTTCTTC
14 | . | TRBJ2-2 | TRBV4-2 | TRBD2 | CASSQNAGAGELFF | TGTGCCAGCAGCCAGAACGCGGGGGCCGGGGAGCTGTTTTTT
13 | . | TRBJ1-2 | TRBV5-4 | TRBD1 | CASSWGQSEGYTF | TGTGCCAGCAGCTGGGGACAGAGCGAGGGCTACACCTTC
14 | few | TRBJ2-1 | TRBV15 | TRBD1 | CATSGRSNRGEQFF | TGTGCCACCAGCGGCCGATCTAACAGGGGAGAGCAGTTCTTC
14 | . | TRBJ2-7 | TRBV6-5 | . | CASSPPRRADEQYF | TGTGCCAGCAGTCCCCCGAGGAGGGCCGACGAGCAGTACTTC
14 | few | TRBJ2-7 | TRBV7-8 | . | CASSLVQQSYEQYF | TGTGCCAGCAGCTTAGTCCAACAGTCCTACGAGCAGTACTTC
15 | few | TRBJ2-5 | TRBV4-2 | TRBD1 | CASSQEVTGGREQYF | TGTGCCAGCAGCCAAGAAGTGACAGGGGGCAGGGAGCAGTACTTC
16 | . | TRBJ2-3 | TRBV27 | TRBD2 | CASSFDGTIVTDTQYF | TGTGCCAGCAGTTTCGACGGGACTATTGTCACAGATACGCAGTATTTT
15 | . | TRBJ1-1 | TRBV29-1 | . | CSVNRRQGLYTEAFF | TGCAGCGTGAACCGCCGGCAGGGCTTATACACTGAAGCTTTCTTT
13 | few | TRBJ1-1 | TRBV5-1 | TRBD1 | CASSTGSSTEAFF | TGCGCCAGCTCGACAGGGAGTAGTACTGAAGCTTTCTTT
14 | few | TRBJ2-3 | TRBV5-1 | . | CASNDIQGTDTQYF | TGCGCCAGCAACGACATCCAGGGCACAGATACGCAGTATTTT
11 | . | TRBJ1-2 | TRBV20-1 | TRBD1 | CSGQGYDGYTF | TGCAGTGGACAGGGGTACGATGGCTACACCTTC
15 | . | TRBJ2-1 | TRBV11-2 | TRBD2 | CASRYSGRHYNEQFF | TGTGCCAGCAGATATAGCGGGAGACACTACAATGAGCAGTTCTTC
13 | few | TRBJ2-3 | TRBV6-5 | . | CASSTEGTDTQYF | TGTGCCAGCAGTACCGAGGGAACAGATACGCAGTATTTT
15 | . | TRBJ2-5 | TRBV5-1 | . | CASRTTLGSQETQYF | TGCGCCAGCAGAACGACCCTAGGCTCCCAAGAGACCCAGTACTTC
14 | . | TRBJ2-7 | TRBV6-5 | TRBD2 | CASTPGGVLALQYF | TGTGCCAGCACCCCGGGAGGGGTACTAGCTCTGCAGTACTTC
13 | few | TRBJ1-2 | TRBV29-1 | TRBD1 | CSVVGQGAGGYTF | TGCAGCGTTGTCGGACAGGGTGCGGGGGGCTACACCTTC
13 | . | TRBJ2-3 | TRBV9 | . | CASGLASTDTQYF | TGTGCCAGCGGGCTAGCCTCCACAGATACGCAGTATTTT
13 | few | TRBJ2-7 | TRBV27 | . | CASSLQQGREQYF | TGTGCCAGCAGTTTACAACAGGGCAGGGAGCAGTACTTC
14 | . | TRBJ2-5 | TRBV6-5 | . | CASSYQLALETQYF | TGTGCCAGCAGTTACCAGCTAGCGCTAGAGACCCAGTACTTC
12 | few | TRBJ2-4 | TRBV6-1 | TRBD1 | CASEDRGRFGYF | TGTGCCAGCGAGGACAGGGGGCGTTTTGGGTACTTC
14 | few | TRBJ2-7 | TRBV18 | TRBD1 | CASSPGTDPYEQYF | TGTGCCAGCTCACCCGGGACAGACCCCTACGAGCAGTACTTC
15 | few | TRBJ2-6 | TRBV19 | . | CASRNHGAGANVLTF | TGTGCCAGTAGGAATCACGGAGCTGGGGCCAACGTCCTGACTTTC
13 | . | TRBJ1-2 | TRBV25-1 | . | CASSEIGGYGYTF | TGTGCCAGCAGTGAAATCGGCGGGTATGGCTACACCTTC
17 | few | TRBJ2-5 | TRBV15 | TRBD1 | CATSREGAPQGLGTQYF | TGTGCCACCAGCAGAGAGGGGGCCCCACAGGGGCTGGGGACCCAGTACTTC
19 | few | TRBJ2-6 | TRBV7-2 | TRBD2 | CASSATSGAPPTGANVLTF | TGTGCCAGCAGCGCGACTAGCGGAGCCCCCCCCACGGGGGCCAACGTCCTGACTTTC